This TCR beta chain is drawn from a study of cytomegalovirus exposure and HLA in healthy donors. On the study more broadly: HLA-typed donors contributed around 85 million unique TCRs, which were held in an early data release. Study-level results: Presence/absence analyses took donor sequencing depth as roughly uniform. Reports indicate that TCR beta sequences accurately predicted the HLA-A and HLA-B alleles of most subjects. As confirmed in vitro, three CMV-associated chains were specific for CMV antigens.

PCR involved 60 Vbeta and 13 Jbeta primers. The assay was immunoSEQ multiplex PCR, and TCRdb's table has in-frame clones only and misses some. The sample consists of 110,000 to 150,000 clones, roughly 74% of them appearing once. In the case of this clone: Antigen: not known.

The receptor was isolated from a woman younger than 35 in good health and CMV-seropositive. Material: PBMCs.

CDR3 sequence reads: CAIREGAQNSPLHF. CDR3 coding DNA: TGTGCCATCCGGGAGGGGGCTCAGAATTCACCCCTCCACTTT. The V and J genes are TRBV10-3 and TRBJ1-6; 7 bases line up with TRBD1. The CDR3 totals 14 residues. V dropped 8 bases and J dropped 7; count of bases not matched to a gene: 8. Looked up from germline, CDR1 is ENHRY and CDR2 is SYGVKD.